The clone carrying this TCR beta chain has a count of ten or more. Its target is not known. The sample originates from a study of T-cell memory formation after mild COVID-19. Across the whole study: For the most part, TCR clusters were specific to one donor.

The germline V gene encodes CDR1 MNHEY and CDR2 SVGEGT. J gave up 8 bases and V 2 bases, and 16 bases lay outside the gene matches. This CDR3 is 17 amino acids long. The TCR alpha and TCR beta cDNA libraries, bearing sample barcodes and UMIs, were generated by 5'RACE using constant-segment primers. TCRdb re-derived calls from the 5' RACE reads in MiXCR, one entry per CDR3 protein. The data show under 200,000 distinct CDR3 sequences, with about 9.9% seen just once and roughly 3.8% held by the top ten. Study observations and caveats: Second-wave clones reaching peak frequency on day 37 lacked confirmed SARS-CoV-2 specificity. Clones contracting over day 15 to 85 were CD4/CD8 balanced, with later expanders leaning CD4+.

This chain connects TRBV6-2 or TRBV6-3 to TRBJ1-1, with 8 bases aligning to TRBD1. The sample consisted of PBMCs or a T cell subset sorted from them (not recorded which). This receptor was identified in a man younger than 35 who had mild COVID-19 (a few samples of this study predate the infection). Cell type and time point are not known. CDR3 region: CASSYRTQRQGRSEAFF. In DNA, the CDR3 is TGTGCCAGCAGTTACCGAACACAGAGACAGGGGAGATCCGAAGCTTTCTTT.